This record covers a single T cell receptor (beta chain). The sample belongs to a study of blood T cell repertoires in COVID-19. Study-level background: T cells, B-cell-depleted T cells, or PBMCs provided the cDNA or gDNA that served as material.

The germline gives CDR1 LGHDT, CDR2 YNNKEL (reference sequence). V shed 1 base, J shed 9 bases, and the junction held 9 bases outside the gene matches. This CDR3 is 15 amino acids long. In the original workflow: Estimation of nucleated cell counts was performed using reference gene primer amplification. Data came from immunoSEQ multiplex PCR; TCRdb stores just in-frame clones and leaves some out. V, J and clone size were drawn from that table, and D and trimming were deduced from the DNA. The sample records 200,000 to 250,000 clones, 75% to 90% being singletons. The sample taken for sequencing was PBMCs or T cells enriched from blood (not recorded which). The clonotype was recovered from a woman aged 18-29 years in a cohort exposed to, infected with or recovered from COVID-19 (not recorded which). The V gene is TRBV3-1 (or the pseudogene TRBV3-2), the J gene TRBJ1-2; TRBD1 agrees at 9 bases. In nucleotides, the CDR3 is TGTGCCAGCAGCCAAGGCACGGGACAGGGATATCGCTACACCTTC. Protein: CASSQGTGQGYRYTF.